This TCR beta chain appears in the sequencing data of a study of early T cells in non-severe SARS-CoV-2 infection. Whole-study context: Sequencing input comprised bulk RNA from unsorted whole blood; chain pairing was not available. General study results and limits: Private and CD4 specificities were missed by VDJdb matching, which favored anti-spike CD8 responses.

This CDR3 has 10 residues. CDR1 and CDR2 from the germline V gene are SGHAT and FQNNGV. Trimming stripped 3 bases from V and 13 bases from J, with 7 bases between. Researchers tagged individual cDNA molecules with unique molecular identifiers. TCRdb itself ran the 5' RACE reads through MiXCR, one entry per CDR3 protein. This table holds about 39,000 distinct CDR3 sequences, 4.5% to 7% found once. This clonotype was detected many times. Antigen specificity is unknown. V gene TRBV11-2 combines with J gene TRBJ2-1; D gene ambiguous. The receptor's source is an adult who was a healthcare worker with PCR-confirmed SARS-CoV-2 infection or an uninfected control (not recorded which). Here the sequenced sample was whole blood, taken at baseline. CDR3 protein: CASSLVAQFF. Here the CDR3 DNA reads TGTGCCAGCAGCTTGGTTGCTCAGTTCTTC.